The next 25 T cell receptor beta chains were all read from a single sample in a study of shared clonotypes between healthy human individuals. The data were produced by immunoSEQ multiplex PCR, yet TCRdb's version contains in-frame clones alone and is incomplete. The table records nearly 1 million clones, around three quarters of them present only once. The sequencing sample was made of memory CD4+ T cells sorted from blood. Subset here: CD45RA-negative fraction. These receptors were collected from a man aged 18 to 29 in good health.

The genes are TRBV30 and TRBJ1-5; tentative D call: TRBD1 (5 bases). Germline V CDR1 and CDR2: GTSNPN, SVGIG (reference sequence). V was clipped by 3 bases and J by 1 base, with 13 bases between them. The CDR3 sequence is 15 residues long. CDR3 sequence reads: CAWSDTGASNQPQHF. The CDR3 nucleotides are TGTGCCTGGAGCGATACTGGGGCAAGCAATCAGCCCCAGCATTTT.

Ten or more counts support this clone. This CDR3 is also generated by other DNA sequences in the sample. The genes are TRBV7-9 and TRBJ2-7, with 10 bases lining up with TRBD2. V trimming: 11 bases; J trimming: 4 bases; junction bases outside the gene matches: 5. Germline V gene lookup returns CDR1 SEHNR and CDR2 FQNEAQ (reference sequence). The CDR3 loop spans 12 amino acids. The CDR3 coding sequence is TGTGCCCCAGCGGGGGGGCTATACGAGCAGTACTTC. Amino acids: CAPAGGLYEQYF.

This clone was counted ten times or more. The gene calls are TRBV10-3 and TRBJ1-5; TRBD1 might be the D (6 bases). The V end lost 4 bases, the J end lost 6 bases, and 10 bases lay between the germline ends. Germline CDR1 and CDR2: ENHRY and SYGVKD. The CDR3 contains 13 residues. CDR3 nucleotide sequence: TGTGCCATCAGTGGGGAAGGGGGTCAGCCCCAGCATTTT. Encoded protein: CAISGEGGQPQHF.

This clone occurred a few times. Other DNA sequences within the sample encode an identical CDR3. The V call is TRBV5-1, the J call TRBJ1-5; TRBD1 agrees at 7 bases. The germline gives CDR1 SGHRS, CDR2 YFSETQ. This CDR3 has 14 amino acids. The V gene end was trimmed by 4 bases and the J gene end by 5 bases; junction bases not matched to a gene: 6. CDR3 sequence: CASSPDRADQPQHF. The CDR3 nucleotides are TGCGCCAGCAGCCCCGACAGGGCCGATCAGCCCCAGCATTTT.

To note about this clone: The same CDR3 is also encoded by other DNA sequences in this sample. The chain couples TRBV7-2 to TRBJ1-3; D uncertain. V was pared by 2 bases and J by 4 bases, with 9 bases between. Germline V gene lookup returns CDR1 SGHTA and CDR2 FQGNSA. There are 14 residues in the CDR3. CDR3 region: CASSLNRGGNTIYF. In DNA form, the CDR3 reads TGTGCCAGCAGCTTAAACAGAGGAGGAAACACCATATATTTT.

The J gene is TRBJ1-1, the V gene TRBV5-4, with unresolved D. CDR1 and CDR2 (germline): SGHNT, YYREEE (reference sequence). Between the trimmed V and J ends, which lost 3 bases and 5 bases, there was a span of 5 bases. The CDR3 loop spans 11 amino acids. DNA of the CDR3: TGTGCCAGCAGCTCTTGGACTGAAGCTTTCTTT. Its translation is CASSSWTEAFF. The variable domain in full, completed from reference TRBV5-4 and TRBJ1-1, reads ETGVTQSPTHLIKTRGQQVTLRCSSQSGHNTVSWYQQALGQGPQFIFQYYREEENGRGNFPPRFSGLQFPNYSSELNVNALELDDSALYLCASSSWTEAFFGQGTRLTVV.

The rearrangement joins TRBV15 to TRBJ2-2, with TRBD1 matching over 11 bases. The CDR3 has 15 amino acids. V dropped 5 bases and J dropped 6; count of bases not matched to a gene: 5. Germline loops: CDR1 LNHNV, CDR2 YYDKDF (reference sequence). The CDR3 coding sequence is TGTGCCACCAGCGTATCGGACAGGGGGCCCGGGGAGCTGTTTTTT. This translates into CATSVSDRGPGELFF. The full variable domain, in which reference TRBV15 and TRBJ2-2 provide the parts outside the CDR3, is DAMVIQNPRYQVTQFGKPVTLSCSQTLNHNVMYWYQQKSSQAPKLLFHYYDKDFNNEADTPDNFQSRRPNTSFCFLDIRSPGLGDTAMYLCATSVSDRGPGELFFGEGSRLTVL.

The chain employs TRBV30 and TRBJ2-2; no clear D. The CDR3 runs to 13 residues. The V end lost 0 bases, the J end lost 4 bases, and 6 bases lay between the germline ends. Germline V gives CDR1 GTSNPN, CDR2 SVGIG (reference sequence). As DNA, the CDR3 is TGTGCCTGGAGTGTAGTGGCCACCGGGGAGCTGTTTTTT. Amino acids: CAWSVVATGELFF.

The chain links TRBV9 to TRBJ2-1; 8 nucleotides line up with TRBD1. The V gene end was trimmed by 3 bases and the J gene end by 1 base; junction bases not matched to a gene: 3. The CDR3 has 15 residues. Germline V CDR1 and CDR2: SGDLS, YYNGEE. In nucleotides, the CDR3 is TGTGCCAGCAGCGCGACAGGGGCTTCCTACAATGAGCAGTTCTTC. As protein: CASSATGASYNEQFF.

V and J are TRBV10-3 and TRBJ1-6, with D perhaps TRBD1 (5 bases). The CDR3 is 13 residues long. Trimming cost V 8 bases and J 7 bases, with 12 bases left between them. The germline gives CDR1 ENHRY, CDR2 SYGVKD. The DNA of the CDR3 is TGTGCCATCCAGGGTCTAGGAAATTCACCCCTCCACTTT. This encodes CAIQGLGNSPLHF.

This clone was counted a few times. The rearrangement joins TRBV6-1 to TRBJ1-1; D is possibly TRBD1 (5 bases). The CDR3 spans 13 residues. Germline CDR1 is MNHNS and CDR2 is SASEGT. V lost 3 bases and J 6 bases, leaving 11 bases between the germline ends. The CDR3 DNA reads TGTGCCAGCAGTGAGGAAAGGGGAGCTGAAGCTTTCTTT. This translates into CASSEERGAEAFF.

The chain recombines TRBV6-6 with TRBJ1-6, with 7 nucleotides matching TRBD1. The CDR3 extends over 14 amino acids. V was clipped by 2 bases and J by 10 bases; unmatched bases: 5. Per the germline V gene, CDR1 is MNHNY and CDR2 is SVGAGI (reference sequence). CDR3 loop: CASSYTGAGSPLHF. The CDR3 DNA reads TGTGCCAGCAGTTACACAGGGGCAGGGTCACCCCTCCACTTT.

As regards this clone: The same CDR3 can be traced to other DNA sequences in this sample. This chain connects TRBV5-6 to TRBJ2-2; D is undetermined. Germline V lookup: CDR1 SGHDT, CDR2 YYEEEE. CDR3 size: 15 residues. Trimming cost V 1 base and J 0 bases, with 7 bases left between them. CDR3 sequence (DNA): TGTGCCAGCAGCTTGACTGGAGCGAACACCGGGGAGCTGTTTTTT. It yields the protein CASSLTGANTGELFF.

Only one count was recorded for this clone. This chain connects TRBV4-2 to TRBJ1-4; 7 bases map to TRBD1. CDR1 and CDR2 (germline): LGHNA, YNFKEQ. V shed 3 bases and J 9 bases; nucleotides not matched to a gene: 10. This CDR3 region has 15 residues. The CDR3 DNA is TGTGCCAGCAGCCAGGAAGACAGGGTTTCGCAAAAACTGTTTTTT. Protein product: CASSQEDRVSQKLFF.

This sequence joins TRBV30 and TRBJ2-7; D is unclear. The CDR3 spans 14 residues. Trimming removed 5 bases from V and 0 bases from J, with 14 bases in between. Germline CDR1 GTSNPN, CDR2 SVGIG (reference sequence). The DNA of the CDR3 is TGTGCCTGGGGACCCCCCGAAAGCTCCTACGAGCAGTACTTC. Translated, it gives CAWGPPESSYEQYF.

This clone was counted once. This chain connects TRBV6-1 to TRBJ1-5, with 7 bases matching TRBD1. V gave up 2 bases and J gave up 0 bases; unmatched junction bases: 10. Germline-derived CDR1 and CDR2 are MNHNS and SASEGT. The CDR3 contains 18 residues. CDR3 in DNA: TGTGCCAGCAGTGAACTCCCAGCAGGGGGGAATAGCAATCAGCCCCAGCATTTT. Translation: CASSELPAGGNSNQPQHF.

About this clone itself: Its ends do not fully match the called genes, so a read error is possible. V and J are TRBV4-3 and TRBJ2-3, with 9 bases identical to TRBD2. The CDR3 spans 14 residues. Looked up from germline, CDR1 is LGHNA and CDR2 is YSLEER. The chain's CDR3 is CASSHGTSRDTQYF. CDR3 nucleotide sequence: TGCGCCAGCAGCCACGGGACTAGCAGAGATACGCAGTATTTT.

This chain uses TRBV7-9 with TRBJ2-1; D unresolved. CDR3 size: 16 residues. Trimming left V 5 bases short and J 0 bases short, with 14 bases between. CDR1 SEHNR and CDR2 FQNEAQ come from the germline V gene (reference sequence). CDR3 in DNA: TGTGCCAGCAGCCACAGTCGCACCTACTCCTACAATGAGCAGTTCTTC. Its protein is CASSHSRTYSYNEQFF.

The genes are TRBV7-6 and TRBJ2-2; D assignment may be TRBD1 or TRBD2 (6 bases each). The CDR3 is 17 amino acids. Trimming stripped 7 bases from V and 2 bases from J, with 20 bases between. Germline V CDR1 and CDR2: SGHVS, FNYEAQ. CDR3 loop: CASTPHLTGANTGELFF. The CDR3 DNA sequence: TGTGCCAGCACCCCACATCTTACGGGGGCCAACACCGGGGAGCTGTTTTTT.

CDR3 protein: CAISEVRGYEQYF. CDR3 DNA sequence: TGTGCCATCAGCGAGGTTAGGGGCTACGAGCAGTACTTC. The rearrangement links TRBV10-3 to TRBJ2-7; TRBD1 might be the D (5 bases). V was pared by 6 bases and J by 3 bases, with 12 bases between. Germline V gene data show CDR1 as ENHRY and CDR2 as SYGVKD. This CDR3 region has 13 residues.

The J gene is TRBJ1-3, the V gene TRBV5-6, with unresolved D. The CDR3 sequence is 14 residues long. Per the germline V gene, CDR1 is SGHDT and CDR2 is YYEEEE. V lost 3 bases, J lost 0 bases, and 7 bases lay in between. CDR3 region: CASSSGHSGNTIYF. CDR3 nucleotide sequence: TGTGCCAGCAGCTCTGGGCACTCTGGAAACACCATATATTTT.

This chain connects TRBV7-8 to TRBJ2-7; TRBD1 matches 12 bases. V dropped 8 bases and J dropped 2; count of bases not matched to a gene: 1. The CDR3 extends over 13 amino acids. Germline V CDR1 and CDR2: SGHVS, FQNEAQ. CDR3 sequence: CASGTGGAYEQYF. CDR3 DNA: TGTGCCAGCGGGACAGGGGGCGCCTACGAGCAGTACTTC.

The J gene is TRBJ2-7, the V gene TRBV6-1; the D call may be TRBD1 or TRBD2 (5 bases each). Trimming pared 1 base from V and 3 bases from J, leaving 16 bases between. Looked up from germline, CDR1 is MNHNS and CDR2 is SASEGT. The CDR3 loop spans 16 amino acids. The CDR3 loop reads CASSEEPGAGRYEQYF. CDR3 sequence (DNA): TGTGCCAGCAGTGAAGAGCCCGGGGCTGGGCGCTACGAGCAGTACTTC.

The chain joins TRBV12-5 to TRBJ2-1; 12 bases are a match to TRBD2. This CDR3 comprises 17 residues. Germline trimming cut 5 bases from V and 4 bases from J; bases unmatched to any gene: 9. The V gene's germline CDR1 is LGHNT and CDR2 FRNRAP. The CDR3 sequence: CASGGLAGRNPYNEQFF. In DNA form, the CDR3 reads TGTGCTAGTGGTGGACTAGCGGGACGTAATCCTTACAATGAGCAGTTCTTC.

Of note for this clone: Other DNA variants within this sample encode the same CDR3. The V gene is TRBV5-1, the J gene TRBJ2-1, with 8 nucleotides matching TRBD2. Per the germline V gene, CDR1 is SGHRS and CDR2 is YFSETQ. This CDR3 region has 15 residues. With V trimmed by 4 bases and J by 1 base, 4 bases remained unmatched. The CDR3 loop reads CASSLTSGSYNEQFF. The CDR3 region has the DNA TGCGCCAGCAGCCTTACTAGCGGATCCTACAATGAGCAGTTCTTC.